This entry is about one T cell receptor beta chain. As yet, its antigen is unknown. Data came from immunoSEQ multiplex PCR; TCRdb stores just in-frame clones and leaves some out. The table has roughly 700,000 clones, roughly 70% seen once; the top ten hold approximately 1.6%. The record originates from a study of shared clonotypes between healthy human individuals. Study-wide points: In general, naive subsets displayed greater estimated richness than memory subsets did.

All of the donors resided in Nashville, Tennessee, and each was a Caucasian adult. The source material was memory CD4+ T cells sorted from blood. Specified subset: CD45RA-negative fraction. The sequence was collected from a woman in her twenties or thirties in good health.

CDR3 nucleotide sequence: TGTGCCAGCAGCTTACACAGGGGGTACCAAGAGACCCAGTACTTC. Protein sequence: CASSLHRGYQETQYF. This sequence joins TRBV11-2 and TRBJ2-5; 8 bases fit TRBD1. The CDR3 has 15 amino acids. V shed 2 bases, J shed 0 bases, and the junction held 2 bases outside the gene matches. Germline lookup yields CDR1 SGHAT and CDR2 FQNNGV.